The source of this TCR beta chain is a study of shared clonotypes between healthy human individuals. Study findings and constraints: About 5.2% was the fraction of naive CD4 clonotypes found shared across a few donors. Blood alone was sampled, and tissue repertoires likely differ. In the sorted subsets, rarefaction showed sequencing was incomplete despite large depth.

Sequencing was performed with immunoSEQ multiplex PCR; in TCRdb, only in-frame clones are kept and a portion is missing. The table records approximately 1,500,000 clones, around 97% of them present only once. V was trimmed by 6 bases and J by 1 base, leaving 16 bases between them. The CDR3 has 16 residues. Germline CDR1 MDHEN, CDR2 SYDVKM. Only Caucasian adults living in Nashville, Tennessee served as donors. On this clone: Its specificity is not known.

The chain is built from TRBV28 and TRBJ1-5; the D gene is possibly TRBD1 (6 bases). The origin of this receptor is a man aged 25 to 45 in good health. Sequenced: naive CD4+ T cells sorted from blood. The subset: CD45RA+ positively selected. CDR3 in DNA: TGTGCCAGCAGAGCAACAGGGAGGCGAAGCAATCAGCCCCAGCATTTT. Translating gives CASRATGRRSNQPQHF.